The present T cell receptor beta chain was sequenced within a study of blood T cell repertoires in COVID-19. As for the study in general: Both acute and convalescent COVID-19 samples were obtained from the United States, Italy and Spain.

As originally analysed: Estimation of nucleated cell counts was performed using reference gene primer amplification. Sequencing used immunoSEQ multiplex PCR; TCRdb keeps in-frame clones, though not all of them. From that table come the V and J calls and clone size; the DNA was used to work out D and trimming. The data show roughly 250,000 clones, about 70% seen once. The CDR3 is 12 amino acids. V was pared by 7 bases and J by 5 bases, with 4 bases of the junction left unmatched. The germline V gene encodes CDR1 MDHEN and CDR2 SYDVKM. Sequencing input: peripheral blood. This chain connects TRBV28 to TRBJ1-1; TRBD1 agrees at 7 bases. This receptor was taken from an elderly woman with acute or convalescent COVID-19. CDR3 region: CASILRGTEAFF. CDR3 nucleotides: TGTGCCAGCATCCTCAGGGGGACTGAAGCTTTCTTT. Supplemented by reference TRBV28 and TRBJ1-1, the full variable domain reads DVKVTQSSRYLVKRTGEKVFLECVQDMDHENMFWYRQDPGLGLRLIYFSYDVKMKEKGDIPEGYSVSREKKERFSLILESASTNQTSMYLCASILRGTEAFFGQGTRLTVV.